The T cell receptor (beta chain) described here comes from a study of blood T cell repertoires in COVID-19. Profiling relied on immunoSEQ multiplex PCR, and the TCRdb table lists in-frame clones only, not all of them. The repertoire has tens of thousands of clones, around 90% of them found once; the top ten carry more than 4.5%. CDR1 is MNHNS, CDR2 SASEGT, per germline. This CDR3 has 15 residues. The J segment lost 5 bases and the V segment lost 2 bases, leaving 9 bases of the junction unmatched. The Seattle patients joined while their infection was active and were tracked longitudinally afterward. The source is a man in his 60s with COVID-19, enrolled during active disease. The sequenced sample was peripheral blood. The chain employs TRBV6-1 and TRBJ2-7, with 7 bases fitting TRBD1. The CDR3 DNA reads TGTGCCAGCAGTGAAACAGGGGATCCGTTCCACGAGCAGTACTTC. Amino acid sequence: CASSETGDPFHEQYF.